The 32 T cell receptor beta chains listed next were all sequenced from one sample in a study of CD8 T cells in ankylosing spondylitis. Study-level findings and limits: Blood of patients with ankylosing spondylitis appeared to be characterized by a TCR beta motif of fewer than 10 highly homologous variants.

These TCRs' antigens remain unknown. In TCRdb, the 5' RACE reads were re-called with MiXCR into one record per CDR3 protein. The sample records roughly 700,000 distinct CDR3 sequences, around 20% being singletons. The specimen sequenced was blood, either unsorted or a sorted T cell fraction (not recorded which). The origin of the receptors is a male donor with ankylosing spondylitis.

This clonotype has only a few counts. The J gene is TRBJ1-6, the V gene TRBV15, with D uncertain. Germline V gene sequence: CDR1 LNHNV, CDR2 YYDKDF (reference sequence). Trimming took 3 bases from V and 7 from J, leaving 10 bases between them. The CDR3 has 14 amino acids. CDR3 coding DNA: TGTGCCACCAGCAGGGACCGTCTGAATTCACCCCTCCACTTT. Its protein product is CATSRDRLNSPLHF.

This clonotype was counted at least ten times. The J gene is TRBJ2-5, the V gene TRBV20-1, with D hard to call. Trimming removed 1 base from V and 3 bases from J, with 12 bases in between. Germline V gene data show CDR1 as DFQATT and CDR2 as SNEGSKA (reference sequence). The CDR3 consists of 14 residues. CDR3 loop: CSARVLGPEETQYF. As DNA, the CDR3 is TGCAGTGCTAGAGTTCTCGGGCCAGAAGAGACCCAGTACTTC.

This clonotype was detected a few times. The gene calls are TRBV19 and TRBJ1-1; D gene unclear. CDR3 length: 13 amino acids. Trimming shortened V by 1 base and J by 2 bases, and 5 bases separated the two germline ends. CDR1 is LNHDA and CDR2 is SQIVND in the germline V gene (reference sequence). The CDR3 region is CASSIADNTEAFF. In DNA, the CDR3 is TGTGCCAGTAGTATAGCAGATAACACTGAAGCTTTCTTT. The full variable domain, with the rest looked up from reference TRBV19 and TRBJ1-1, is DGGITQSPKYLFRKEGQNVTLSCEQNLNHDAMYWYRQDPGQGLRLIYYSQIVNDFQKGDIAEGYSVSREKKESFPLTVTSAQKNPTAFYLCASSIADNTEAFFGQGTRLTVV.

The rearrangement uses TRBV7-2 and TRBJ2-7, with D hard to call. This CDR3 has 14 residues. Germline V gene sequence: CDR1 SGHTA, CDR2 FQGNSA. Deletions cut 2 bases from V and 7 bases from J, with 15 bases between. The CDR3 sequence: CASSLLALTEEQYF. In DNA, the CDR3 is TGTGCCAGCAGCTTACTCGCCCTAACGGAGGAGCAGTACTTC. The variable domain in full, with the rest retrieved from reference TRBV7-2 and TRBJ2-7, is GAGVSQSPSNKVTEKGKDVELRCDPISGHTALYWYRQSLGQGLEFLIYFQGNSAPDKSGLPSDRFSAERTGGSVSTLTIQRTQQEDSAVYLCASSLLALTEEQYFGPGTRLTVT.

In its sample, this clonotype was seen many times. CDR3 loop: CASSPPGPYNEQFF. CDR3 in DNA: TGTGCCAGCTCACCGCCAGGACCCTACAATGAGCAGTTCTTC. V usage is TRBV18 and J usage is TRBJ2-1; D remains ambiguous. The V gene lost 3 bases and the J gene lost 2 bases, with 8 bases spanning the gap. Per the germline V gene, CDR1 is KGHSH and CDR2 is LQKENI. The CDR3 totals 14 residues.

J is TRBJ2-7 and V is TRBV6-1; D is unresolved. Germline CDR1 reads MNHNS; CDR2 reads SASEGT. V lost 6 bases, J lost 2 bases, and 14 bases lay in between. The CDR3 is 14 residues long. As DNA, the CDR3 is TGTGCCAGCAGGTCCGGGCCAGAAACCTACGAGCAGTACTTC. Its protein is CASRSGPETYEQYF.

This clonotype was recorded many times. The V gene is TRBV5-6, the J gene TRBJ1-4; TRBD1 agrees at 7 bases. Per the germline V gene, CDR1 is SGHDT and CDR2 is YYEEEE. This CDR3 has 15 residues. Trimming removed 3 bases from V and 4 bases from J; junction bases left unmatched: 6. This chain's CDR3 is CASSYRQGLNEKLFF. The CDR3 DNA follows: TGTGCCAGCAGCTACCGACAGGGACTTAATGAAAAACTGTTTTTT. Supplemented by reference TRBV5-6 and TRBJ1-4, the full variable domain reads DAGVTQSPTHLIKTRGQQVTLRCSPKSGHDTVSWYQQALGQGPQFIFQYYEEEERQRGNFPDRFSGHQFPNYSSELNVNALLLGDSALYLCASSYRQGLNEKLFFGSGTQLSVL.

There are a few counts of this clonotype. The V call is TRBV7-9, the J call TRBJ2-1; 7 bases are a match to TRBD2. The CDR3 is made up of 14 amino acids. V shed 2 bases and J 3 bases; nucleotides not matched to a gene: 1. CDR1 is SEHNR and CDR2 is FQNEAQ in the germline V gene (reference sequence). As DNA, the CDR3 is TGTGCCAGCAGCTTAAAGCGGGGCTACAATGAGCAGTTCTTC. Its protein product is CASSLKRGYNEQFF.

This chain joins TRBV27 and TRBJ1-1, with a weak D call TRBD1 (5 bases). Germline V gene sequence: CDR1 MNHEY, CDR2 SMNVEV (reference sequence). V was clipped by 4 bases and J by 0 bases, with 21 bases between them. The CDR3 has 18 amino acids. The chain's CDR3 is CASSSHQIGAGLNTEAFF. The CDR3 bases are TGTGCCAGCAGTTCCCATCAGATCGGCGCGGGACTGAACACTGAAGCTTTCTTT.

This clonotype has ten or more counts. The chain links TRBV29-1 to TRBJ1-1; 10 nucleotides match TRBD1. Germline values: CDR1 SQVTM, CDR2 ANQGSEA. The CDR3 has 14 residues. After removal of 7 bases from V and 3 bases from J, the junction contained 8 bases not matched to a gene. DNA for the CDR3: TGCAGCGGGGGACAGGGGAGTGGGTACACTGAAGCTTTCTTT. This encodes CSGGQGSGYTEAFF.

The chain joins TRBV7-9 to TRBJ1-1; 8 bases fit TRBD1. CDR1 SEHNR and CDR2 FQNEAQ come from the germline V gene (reference sequence). With V trimmed by 3 bases and J by 1 base, 4 bases remained unmatched. The CDR3 length is 15 residues. The CDR3 region is CASSFRDRRNTEAFF. DNA for the CDR3: TGTGCCAGCAGCTTCCGGGACAGGAGGAACACTGAAGCTTTCTTT. The whole variable domain, remainder taken from reference TRBV7-9 and TRBJ1-1, is DTGVSQNPRHKITKRGQNVTFRCDPISEHNRLYWYRQTLGQGPEFLTYFQNEAQLEKSRLLSDRFSAERPKGSFSTLEIQRTEQGDSAMYLCASSFRDRRNTEAFFGQGTRLTVV.

The V gene is TRBV12-3 or TRBV12-4, the J gene TRBJ2-7; D possibly matches TRBD1 or TRBD2 (6 bases each). The CDR3 has 16 residues. V lost 5 bases, J lost 5 bases, and 22 bases lay in between. The CDR3, as DNA: TGTGCCAGCAGTCCCAGGGGTGCGGGATGGGGCGACGAGCAGTACTTC. Its protein product is CASSPRGAGWGDEQYF.

This clonotype has just a few counts. The genes are TRBV29-1 and TRBJ1-1; D uncertain. Per germline, CDR1 SQVTM and CDR2 ANQGSEA. Trimming took off 7 bases at V and 0 bases at J, with 9 bases between the two ends. The CDR3 runs 12 residues. The CDR3 protein is CSASTMNTEAFF. DNA of the CDR3: TGCAGCGCCTCGACCATGAACACTGAAGCTTTCTTT.

This clonotype was seen only a few times. V is TRBV6-5 and J is TRBJ1-5, with D maybe TRBD1 (5 bases). Trimming removed 2 bases at V and 0 bases at J, with 17 bases between. The CDR3 spans 18 residues. From germline, CDR1 is MNHEY and CDR2 SVGAGI. The CDR3 nucleotides read TGTGCCAGCAGTTACACCGGGGACTTTTCTTATAGCAATCAGCCCCAGCATTTT. Translating it yields CASSYTGDFSYSNQPQHF.

This rearrangement joins TRBV5-1 to TRBJ2-3; 9 positions match TRBD1. Germline CDR1 is SGHRS and CDR2 is YFSETQ. The CDR3 has 14 amino acids. V lost 5 bases, J lost 4 bases, and 5 bases stayed unmatched. CDR3 in DNA: TGCGCCAGCAGTTTACAGGGGGCCCCAGATACGCAGTATTTT. This gives the protein CASSLQGAPDTQYF.

This clonotype was counted only a few times. The chain is built from TRBV4-1 and TRBJ2-5; 7 positions match TRBD2. The CDR3 is made up of 17 amino acids. The germline gives CDR1 MGHRA, CDR2 YSYEKL. The junction had 12 bases not matched to a gene; V was cut back by 0 bases and J by 5 bases. CDR3 amino acids: CASSQDLGAGVVETQYF. The CDR3 DNA reads TGCGCCAGCAGCCAAGATCTAGGGGCGGGGGTGGTGGAGACCCAGTACTTC.

The chain is built from TRBV5-1 and TRBJ1-2; the D gene is possibly TRBD1 (5 bases). Trimming cost V 4 bases and J 8 bases, with 18 bases left between them. The CDR3 runs 14 residues. From germline, CDR1 is SGHRS and CDR2 YFSETQ. The chain's CDR3 is CASSQTYRLEGYTF. CDR3 nucleotide sequence: TGCGCCAGCAGCCAGACCTACAGGCTGGAGGGCTACACCTTC.

This clonotype has just a few counts. This chain joins TRBV3-1 and TRBJ2-1; 7 positions match TRBD2. CDR1 and CDR2 (germline): LGHDT, YNNKEL (reference sequence). The CDR3 contains 18 residues. The ends lost 3 bases at V and 0 bases at J; junction bases unmatched: 11. The CDR3 bases are TGTGCCAGCAGCCAGCCCTTATCCGGGGGGACCTCCTACAATGAGCAGTTCTTC. This translates into CASSQPLSGGTSYNEQFF.

This clonotype was seen a handful of times. This sequence joins TRBV20-1 and TRBJ1-4, with a possible D match to TRBD1 (5 bases). There are 12 residues in the CDR3. The ends were cut back, 3 bases at V and 7 bases at J, with 9 bases in the middle. Germline V lookup: CDR1 DFQATT, CDR2 SNEGSKA (reference sequence). The chain's CDR3 is CSASHGGEKLFF. The CDR3 DNA reads TGCAGTGCTAGCCATGGGGGTGAAAAACTGTTTTTT.

This clonotype was found a few times. The rearrangement joins TRBV7-2 to TRBJ1-5, with D maybe TRBD1 (6 bases). V was clipped by 4 bases and J by 4 bases, with 11 bases between them. CDR3 size: 14 residues. CDR1 and CDR2 (germline): SGHTA, FQGNSA. CDR3 nucleotides: TGTGCCAGCAGCTCCGGACAGAGAAATCAGCCCCAGCATTTT. Protein sequence: CASSSGQRNQPQHF.

V usage is TRBV5-6 and J usage is TRBJ1-1; no definite D call. Germline lookup yields CDR1 SGHDT and CDR2 YYEEEE. This CDR3 region has 17 residues. Trimming took off 6 bases at V and 0 bases at J, with 21 bases between the two ends. CDR3 sequence reads: CASTLGGRAHLNTEAFF. CDR3 in DNA: TGTGCCAGCACCCTTGGAGGGAGGGCGCACCTGAACACTGAAGCTTTCTTT.

This clonotype was counted a few times. The V and J genes are TRBV4-1 and TRBJ2-1, with 13 nucleotides matching TRBD2. The germline V gene encodes CDR1 MGHRA and CDR2 YSYEKL. The V and J ends lost 2 bases and 9 bases, in that order; junction bases with no gene match: 4. The CDR3 loop spans 15 amino acids. The CDR3 loop is CASSQLTSGRIEQFF. Written as DNA, the CDR3 is TGCGCCAGCAGCCAACTGACTAGCGGGAGGATTGAGCAGTTCTTC.

The chain combines TRBV6-2 or TRBV6-3 with TRBJ1-3; 7 bases fit TRBD1. The germline CDR1 and CDR2 sequences are MNHEY and SVGEGT. Trimming took 6 bases from V and 0 from J; bases not matched to a gene: 23. The CDR3 sequence is 21 residues long. CDR3 protein: CASSLRLLLRRDSDSGNTIYF. In DNA form, the CDR3 reads TGTGCCAGCAGCCTACGGCTTCTGCTTCGTAGGGACAGCGACTCTGGAAACACCATATATTTT.

The V gene is TRBV5-1, the J gene TRBJ1-6; D is possibly TRBD1 (5 bases). Germline V lookup: CDR1 SGHRS, CDR2 YFSETQ. The CDR3 has 15 residues. Trimming shortened V by 4 bases and J by 9 bases, and 17 bases separated the two germline ends. The CDR3 here is CASSAGQSMASPLHF. The CDR3 DNA reads as TGCGCCAGCAGCGCCGGACAATCAATGGCTTCACCCCTCCACTTT.

The genes are TRBV5-1 and TRBJ2-2, with a weak D call TRBD1 (5 bases). The CDR3 covers 17 residues. The V end lost 0 bases, the J end lost 4 bases, and 16 bases lay between the germline ends. CDR1 is SGHRS and CDR2 is YFSETQ in the germline V gene. The CDR3 region has the DNA TGCGCCAGCAGCTTGGAGGCCAGGGTATGGAGCACCGGGGAGCTGTTTTTT. Protein product: CASSLEARVWSTGELFF.

The chain joins TRBV12-3 or TRBV12-4 to TRBJ1-6, with D possibly matching TRBD1 (5 bases). Between the trimmed V and J ends, which lost 3 bases and 7 bases, there was a span of 10 bases. The CDR3 contains 14 residues. CDR3 protein: CASSLGLLNSPLHF. In nucleotides, the CDR3 is TGTGCCAGCAGTTTGGGACTGCTAAATTCACCCCTCCACTTT.

This clonotype has ten or more counts. The chain employs TRBV29-1 and TRBJ2-5; 7 bases agree with TRBD1. This CDR3 is built from 12 residues. V gave up 4 bases and J gave up 5 bases; unmatched junction bases: 4. Germline V gene lookup returns CDR1 SQVTM and CDR2 ANQGSEA. The CDR3 DNA follows: TGCAGCGTTGTGGTCAGGGGGGAGACCCAGTACTTC. It yields the protein CSVVVRGETQYF.

V gene TRBV20-1 combines with J gene TRBJ1-1; 7 nucleotides line up with TRBD1. Germline V gives CDR1 DFQATT, CDR2 SNEGSKA (reference sequence). CDR3 size: 15 residues. The trim removed 5 bases at V and 1 base at J, leaving 10 bases unmatched. The CDR3 here is CSAYLQGTANTEAFF. CDR3 nucleotide sequence: TGCAGTGCTTACTTACAGGGGACCGCGAACACTGAAGCTTTCTTT.

This clonotype has just a few counts. The chain recombines TRBV19 with TRBJ1-1; D not resolved. Trimming stripped 7 bases from V and 6 bases from J, with 18 bases between. The germline V gene encodes CDR1 LNHDA and CDR2 SQIVND (reference sequence). This CDR3 spans 14 amino acids. The CDR3 nucleotides read TGTGCCAGTACCCCCGGCCAGCTAAGTGCTGAAGCTTTCTTT. This gives the protein CASTPGQLSAEAFF.

In its sample, this clonotype was seen many times. This rearrangement joins TRBV12-3 or TRBV12-4 to TRBJ2-1; the D call may be TRBD1 or TRBD2 (5 bases each). V was cut by 6 bases and J by 6 bases, with 12 bases left in between. The CDR3 length is 13 residues. The chain's CDR3 is CASRGDDLNEQFF. The CDR3 coding sequence is TGTGCCAGCAGGGGGGACGATCTCAATGAGCAGTTCTTC.

The chain uses TRBV2 and TRBJ2-3, with 8 positions matching TRBD1. Germline values: CDR1 SNHLY, CDR2 FYNNEI. The CDR3 sequence is 15 residues long. With V trimmed by 7 bases and J by 4 bases, 10 bases remained unmatched. The CDR3 sequence: CASMFSGGVSDTQYF. CDR3 sequence (DNA): TGTGCCAGCATGTTTTCAGGGGGCGTCTCAGATACGCAGTATTTT.

The chain employs TRBV20-1 and TRBJ2-1, with 8 bases lining up with TRBD2. The CDR3 length is 15 residues. The V segment lost 0 bases and the J segment 2 bases; nucleotides outside the gene matches: 3. The V gene's germline CDR1 is DFQATT and CDR2 SNEGSKA (reference sequence). CDR3 coding DNA: TGCAGTGCTAGAGATTTGCGGGAGGCCTACAATGAGCAGTTCTTC. It is translated as CSARDLREAYNEQFF.